Listed here are 14 T cell receptor beta chains from one sample, sequenced in a study of control samples from healthy donors and cancer patients (dated by TCRdb to about 2020). Library creation used the immunoSEQ multiplex PCR assay. The table comes from immuneACCESS by way of TCRdb, which keeps in-frame sequences with V and J called. Part of the clones is missing from these tables; in studies checked, under half for an unresolved V gene and the rest for unknown reasons. The sample yields around 180,000 clones; 90% to 95% were counted once. The top ten constitute approximately 1.5% of the sample. Sequenced: blood. These receptors were obtained from a woman aged 18-29 years in good health.

The chain combines TRBV12-5 with TRBJ1-6; D remains ambiguous. V lost 6 bases, J lost 9 bases, and 15 bases lay in between. The CDR3 runs to 14 residues. CDR1 is LGHNT, CDR2 FRNRAP, per germline. CDR3: CASGKGTSSSPLHF. CDR3 in DNA: TGTGCTAGTGGGAAGGGCACCTCGAGTTCACCCCTCCACTTT.

The CDR3 protein is CASSPPRSTDTQYF. The DNA of the CDR3 is TGTGCCAGCAGCCCCCCCCGGAGCACAGATACGCAGTATTTT. The chain uses TRBV5-4 and TRBJ2-3; no firm D call. The CDR3 runs 14 residues. The germline V gene encodes CDR1 SGHNT and CDR2 YYREEE (reference sequence). Trimming removed 4 bases from V and 0 bases from J, with 9 bases in between.

CDR3 bases: TGTGCCAGTAGTATTCAGGGGGGTAGCAATCAGCCCCAGCATTTT. This gives the protein CASSIQGGSNQPQHF. V is TRBV19 and J is TRBJ1-5; 7 nucleotides match TRBD1. This CDR3 region has 15 residues. Losses at the gene ends were 3 bases for V and 0 bases for J; bases not matched to a gene: 2. CDR1 and CDR2 (germline): LNHDA, SQIVND (reference sequence).

This chain links TRBV3-1 (or the pseudogene TRBV3-2) with TRBJ2-3, with D perhaps TRBD2 (5 bases). The V and J ends lost 0 bases and 7 bases respectively, with 8 bases between them. The CDR3 sequence is 13 residues long. CDR1 and CDR2 (germline): LGHDT, YNNKEL (reference sequence). The CDR3 loop is CASSQDRGNTQYF. The CDR3 nucleotides read TGTGCCAGCAGCCAAGATCGGGGAAATACGCAGTATTTT.

With regard to this clone: This sample also contains other DNA sequences that code for the same CDR3. The CDR3 nucleotides are TGTGCCAGTAGTATAGGGAACGAGCAGTACTTC. It yields the protein CASSIGNEQYF. The V and J genes are TRBV19 and TRBJ2-7; D unclear. The CDR3 spans 11 residues. V was clipped by 1 base and J by 5 bases, with 3 bases between them. Germline CDR1 and CDR2: LNHDA and SQIVND (reference sequence).

The rearrangement uses TRBV13 and TRBJ1-1; 9 bases align to TRBD1. There are 15 residues in the CDR3. The germline V gene encodes CDR1 PRHDT and CDR2 FYEKMQ (reference sequence). The ends lost 5 bases at V and 4 bases at J; junction bases unmatched: 8. The DNA of the CDR3 is TGTGCCAGCAGCCGGACAGGGGAGGGGAGCACTGAAGCTTTCTTT. Translation gives CASSRTGEGSTEAFF. Together with reference TRBV13 and TRBJ1-1, the CDR3 gives the full variable domain: AAGVIQSPRHLIKEKRETATLKCYPIPRHDTVYWYQQGPGQDPQFLISFYEKMQSDKGSIPDRFSAQQFSDYHSELNMSSLELGDSALYFCASSRTGEGSTEAFFGQGTRLTVV.

This clone came up once. The rearrangement uses TRBV11-2 and TRBJ2-3, with 10 bases fitting TRBD2. CDR1 and CDR2 from the germline V gene are SGHAT and FQNNGV. The CDR3 totals 16 residues. The trim removed 7 bases at V and 4 bases at J, leaving 11 bases unmatched. CDR3: CASTPSAGGPADTQYF. CDR3 DNA sequence: TGTGCCAGCACCCCTTCAGCGGGAGGGCCGGCAGATACGCAGTATTTT.

The chain carries TRBV10-3 and TRBJ2-7; D is undetermined. V lost 2 bases and J 6 bases, leaving 14 bases between the germline ends. From germline, CDR1 is ENHRY and CDR2 SYGVKD. The CDR3 is 14 residues long. CDR3 amino acids: CAISEIRDQSEQYF. As DNA, the CDR3 is TGTGCCATCAGTGAGATTAGGGATCAATCCGAGCAGTACTTC.

The chain joins TRBV28 to TRBJ1-5; D might be TRBD1 (5 bases). Germline lookup yields CDR1 MDHEN and CDR2 SYDVKM. The V and J ends lost 5 bases and 1 base respectively, with 9 bases between them. There are 14 residues in the CDR3. The CDR3 DNA sequence: TGTGCCAGCAGTAGGCAGGGCAGCAATCAGCCCCAGCATTTT. This sequence encodes CASSRQGSNQPQHF. Together with reference TRBV28 and TRBJ1-5, the CDR3 gives the full variable domain: DVKVTQSSRYLVKRTGEKVFLECVQDMDHENMFWYRQDPGLGLRLIYFSYDVKMKEKGDIPEGYSVSREKKERFSLILESASTNQTSMYLCASSRQGSNQPQHFGDGTRLSIL.

The J gene is TRBJ1-1, the V gene TRBV11-3; D gene uncertain. From germline, CDR1 is SGHNT and CDR2 YENEEA. V shed 1 base and J shed 8 bases, with 5 bases lying between them. This CDR3 is built from 11 residues. The CDR3 loop reads CASSLGSEAFF. The CDR3 bases are TGTGCCAGCAGCTTAGGCAGCGAAGCTTTCTTT.

This rearrangement joins TRBV28 to TRBJ2-7; either TRBD1 or TRBD2 may fit D (5 bases each). V gave up 10 bases and J gave up 0 bases, with 13 bases separating them. Germline V lookup: CDR1 MDHEN, CDR2 SYDVKM. This CDR3 comprises 13 residues. The DNA of the CDR3 is TGTGCCATCACGACAGAGGGCTCCTACGAGCAGTACTTC. Its protein is CAITTEGSYEQYF.

The chain is built from TRBV10-3 and TRBJ1-5; the D gene is possibly TRBD1 (6 bases). Germline V gene lookup returns CDR1 ENHRY and CDR2 SYGVKD. Trimming removed 6 bases from V and 3 bases from J, with 12 bases in between. CDR3 length: 14 residues. Written as DNA, the CDR3 is TGTGCCATCAGCCCGGGGGCGAACAATCAGCCCCAGCATTTT. Translated, it gives CAISPGANNQPQHF.

V and J are TRBV18 and TRBJ2-7; TRBD1 aligns across 11 bases. CDR3 length equals 15 residues. Germline V gives CDR1 KGHSH, CDR2 LQKENI. V shed 5 bases and J 3 bases; nucleotides not matched to a gene: 6. CDR3 in DNA: TGTGCCAGCTCAATTACCGGGACAGGGGGCTACGAGCAGTACTTC. This encodes CASSITGTGGYEQYF.

The CDR3 sequence is CAGPTQQKKLYYGYTF. In DNA form, the CDR3 reads TGTGCCGGACCTACCCAACAAAAAAAACTCTACTATGGCTACACCTTC. This chain links TRBV6-7 with TRBJ1-2; D unresolved. TRBV6-7 is known as an ORF, though its function is uncertain. V was pared by 11 bases and J by 3 bases, with 25 bases between. CDR3 length: 16 residues.